The 8 T cell receptor beta chains below all came from one sample that was sequenced in a study of blood T cells in healthy people across ages. A J-beta primer mix and a sample-barcoded 5' primer were used in a second PCR of about 7 to 12 cycles. TCRdb fed the 5' RACE reads into MiXCR, producing one record per CDR3 protein. The table has some 1.5 million distinct CDR3 sequences, around 40% seen once. Specimen: blood. These receptors were collected from a woman aged 18-29 years in good health.

V gene TRBV12-3 or TRBV12-4 combines with J gene TRBJ2-3; 9 nucleotides agree with TRBD2. The ends lost 6 bases at V and 4 bases at J; junction bases unmatched: 5. This CDR3 spans 14 amino acids. CDR3 in amino acids: CASSYGLASDTQYF. CDR3 nucleotides: TGTGCCAGCAGCTATGGACTAGCGTCAGATACGCAGTATTTT.

The chain links TRBV19 to TRBJ1-5; D gene unclear. The CDR3 is 13 amino acids. Trimming took off 7 bases at V and 7 bases at J, with 14 bases between the two ends. Germline V gives CDR1 LNHDA, CDR2 SQIVND (reference sequence). The CDR3 spells CASTPDGYQPQHF. The DNA for the CDR3 is TGTGCCAGTACCCCGGACGGATACCAGCCCCAGCATTTT.

This sequence joins TRBV12-3 or TRBV12-4 and TRBJ2-1; no definite D call. This CDR3 comprises 15 residues. V lost 3 bases to trimming and J lost 7 bases, with 16 bases between them. DNA of the CDR3: TGTGCCAGCAGTTTTAAGCGCTCCAGTGAGAATGAGCAGTTCTTC. It is translated as CASSFKRSSENEQFF.

In this sample, this clonotype turned up a few times. The chain links TRBV6-2 or TRBV6-3 to TRBJ2-3, with 7 bases aligning to TRBD1. The J segment lost 1 base and the V segment lost 2 bases, leaving 9 bases of the junction unmatched. Per the germline V gene, CDR1 is MNHEY and CDR2 is SVGEGT. This CDR3 has 17 amino acids. The CDR3 sequence is CASSYPPGQARTDTQYF. The CDR3 DNA follows: TGTGCCAGCAGTTACCCACCTGGACAGGCGCGCACAGATACGCAGTATTTT.

The V gene is TRBV5-4, the J gene TRBJ2-1; 7 nucleotides match TRBD1. The germline gives CDR1 SGHNT, CDR2 YYREEE (reference sequence). V lost 5 bases and J lost 5; bases outside the gene matches: 4. The length of the CDR3 is 13 residues. Here the CDR3 DNA reads TGTGCCAGCAGGGGACAGAAAAACAATGAGCAGTTCTTC. Translation: CASRGQKNNEQFF. Using reference TRBV5-4 and TRBJ2-1 for the parts outside the CDR3, the full variable domain is ETGVTQSPTHLIKTRGQQVTLRCSSQSGHNTVSWYQQALGQGPQFIFQYYREEENGRGNFPPRFSGLQFPNYSSELNVNALELDDSALYLCASRGQKNNEQFFGPGTRLTVL.

This chain links TRBV2 with TRBJ1-1; D might be TRBD1 (5 bases). This CDR3 comprises 13 residues. V was cut by 6 bases and J by 1 base, with 9 bases left in between. Per germline, CDR1 SNHLY and CDR2 FYNNEI. As DNA, the CDR3 is TGTGCCAGCAGAGCTGACAGGAACACTGAAGCTTTCTTT. Protein sequence: CASRADRNTEAFF.

A single count supports this clonotype. The DNA is omitted, as the CDR3 cannot be located on it reliably, and the CDR3 follows TCRdb's listing. This chain joins TRBV28 and TRBJ2-4; the D call in the table, TRBD1, was not verified against the DNA. Germline CDR1 reads MDHEN; CDR2 reads SYDVKM. The CDR3 has 11 residues if both end residues are counted. CDR3 region: CASSFGQGAYF.

This rearrangement joins TRBV11-2 to TRBJ2-5; TRBD2 agrees at 9 bases. CDR3 length equals 17 residues. V lost 1 base, J lost 0 bases, and 6 bases stayed unmatched. Germline CDR1 is SGHAT and CDR2 is FQNNGV. The CDR3 region has the DNA TGTGCCAGCAGCTTAGCAAGCGGGGGGACCTACCAAGAGACCCAGTACTTC. Protein product: CASSLASGGTYQETQYF.